Detailed here is one T cell receptor beta chain. The CDR3 runs 12 residues. V was shortened by 6 bases and J by 5 bases, with 10 bases between the two germline ends. CDR1 LNHDA and CDR2 SQIVND come from the germline V gene (reference sequence). The data are from a study of T cells in Graves' hyperthyroidism and ophthalmopathy. The source material, RNA transcripts, was used to amplify TCR beta CDR3 regions. TCR CDR3 underwent first-round RT-PCR with the HTBI primer set. MiXCR was run by TCRdb on the multiplex PCR reads, yielding one entry per CDR3 protein. This table holds approximately 610,000 distinct CDR3 sequences, roughly 15% found once.

The sequence was obtained from a woman in her thirties or forties with Graves' ophthalmopathy. The sequencing sample was made of blood. The chain links TRBV19 to TRBJ2-5; D not certain. This CDR3 reads CASSPSSETQYF. The CDR3 DNA reads as TGTGCCAGTAGCCCTTCATCTGAGACCCAGTACTTC.